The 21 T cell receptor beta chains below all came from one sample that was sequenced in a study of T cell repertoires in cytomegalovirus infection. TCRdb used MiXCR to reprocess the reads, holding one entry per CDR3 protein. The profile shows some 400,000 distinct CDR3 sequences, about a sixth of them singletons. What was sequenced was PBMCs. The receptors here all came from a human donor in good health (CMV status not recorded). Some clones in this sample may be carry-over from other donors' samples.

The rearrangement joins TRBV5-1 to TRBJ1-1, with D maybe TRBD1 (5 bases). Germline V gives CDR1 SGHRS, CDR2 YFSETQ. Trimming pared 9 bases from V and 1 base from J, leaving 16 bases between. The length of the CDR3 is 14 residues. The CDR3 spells CATRTGTSNTEAFF. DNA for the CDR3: TGCGCCACGAGGACGGGGACGTCGAACACTGAAGCTTTCTTT.

The DNA of the CDR3 is TGTGCCAGCAGCTCCGAGGGCTACAATGAGCAGTTCTTC. Encoded protein: CASSSEGYNEQFF. V is TRBV11-3 and J is TRBJ2-1; a possible D gene is TRBD2 (5 bases). This CDR3 comprises 13 residues. CDR1 is SGHNT, CDR2 YENEEA, per germline. Trimming stripped 4 bases from V and 3 bases from J, with 7 bases between.

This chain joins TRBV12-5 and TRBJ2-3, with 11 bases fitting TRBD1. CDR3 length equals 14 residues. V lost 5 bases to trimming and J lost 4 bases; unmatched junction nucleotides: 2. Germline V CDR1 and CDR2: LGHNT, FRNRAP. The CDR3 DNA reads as TGTGCTAGTGGTCGGGGACAGGGGGCAGATACGCAGTATTTT. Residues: CASGRGQGADTQYF.

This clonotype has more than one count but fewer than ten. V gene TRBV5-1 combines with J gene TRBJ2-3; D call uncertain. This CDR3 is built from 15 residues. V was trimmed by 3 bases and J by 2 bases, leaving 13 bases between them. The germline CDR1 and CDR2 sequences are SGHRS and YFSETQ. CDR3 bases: TGCGCCAGCAGCTCGTCGGTGGAGCCCACAGATACGCAGTATTTT. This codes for CASSSSVEPTDTQYF.

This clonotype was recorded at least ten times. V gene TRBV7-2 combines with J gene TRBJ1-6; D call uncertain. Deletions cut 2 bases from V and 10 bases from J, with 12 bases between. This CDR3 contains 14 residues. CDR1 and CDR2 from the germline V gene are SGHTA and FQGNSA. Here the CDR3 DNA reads TGTGCCAGCAGCTTAACCGGGTCCGGGTCACCCCTCCACTTT. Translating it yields CASSLTGSGSPLHF.

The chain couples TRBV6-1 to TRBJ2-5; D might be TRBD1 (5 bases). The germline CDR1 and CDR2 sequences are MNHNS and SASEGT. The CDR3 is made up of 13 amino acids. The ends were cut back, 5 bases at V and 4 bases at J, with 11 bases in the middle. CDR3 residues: CASSQGPLETQYF. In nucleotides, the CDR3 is TGTGCCAGCAGTCAGGGCCCACTAGAGACCCAGTACTTC.

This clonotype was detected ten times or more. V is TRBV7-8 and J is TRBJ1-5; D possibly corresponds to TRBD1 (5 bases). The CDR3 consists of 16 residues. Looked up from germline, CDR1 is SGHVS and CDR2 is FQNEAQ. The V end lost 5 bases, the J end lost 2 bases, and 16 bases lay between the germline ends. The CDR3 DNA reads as TGTGCCAGCAGCCGAGGGTTAGGGACGGGCAATCAGCCCCAGCATTTT. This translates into CASSRGLGTGNQPQHF. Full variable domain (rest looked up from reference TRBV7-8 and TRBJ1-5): GAGVSQSPRYKVAKRGQDVALRCDPISGHVSLFWYQQALGQGPEFLTYFQNEAQLDKSGLPSDRFFAERPEGSVSTLKIQRTQQEDSAVYLCASSRGLGTGNQPQHFGDGTRLSIL.

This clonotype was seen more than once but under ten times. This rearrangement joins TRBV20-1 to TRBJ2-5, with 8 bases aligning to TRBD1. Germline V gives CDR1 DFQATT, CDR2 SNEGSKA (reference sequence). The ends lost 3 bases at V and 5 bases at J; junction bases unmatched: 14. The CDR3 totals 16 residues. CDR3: CSASPPPQGARETQYF. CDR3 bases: TGCAGTGCTAGCCCCCCACCTCAGGGGGCAAGGGAGACCCAGTACTTC.

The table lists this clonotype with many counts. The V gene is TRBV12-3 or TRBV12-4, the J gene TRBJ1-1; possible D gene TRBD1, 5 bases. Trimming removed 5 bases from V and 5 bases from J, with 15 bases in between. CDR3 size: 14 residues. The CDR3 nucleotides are TGTGCCAGCAGTCCCCGCGGGGGTAGTACTGAAGCTTTCTTT. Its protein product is CASSPRGGSTEAFF.

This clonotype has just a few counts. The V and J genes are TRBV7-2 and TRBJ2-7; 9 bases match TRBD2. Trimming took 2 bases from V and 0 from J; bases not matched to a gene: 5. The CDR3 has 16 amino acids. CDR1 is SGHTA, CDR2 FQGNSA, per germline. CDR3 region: CASSLQGGGASYEQYF. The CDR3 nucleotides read TGTGCCAGCAGCTTACAAGGCGGGGGGGCCTCCTACGAGCAGTACTTC.

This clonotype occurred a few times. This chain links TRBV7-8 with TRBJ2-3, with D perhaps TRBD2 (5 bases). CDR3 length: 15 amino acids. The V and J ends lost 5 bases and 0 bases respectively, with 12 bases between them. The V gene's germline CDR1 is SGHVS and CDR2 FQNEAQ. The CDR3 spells CASSPERISTDTQYF. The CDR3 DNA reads TGTGCCAGCAGCCCAGAGCGGATTAGCACAGATACGCAGTATTTT.

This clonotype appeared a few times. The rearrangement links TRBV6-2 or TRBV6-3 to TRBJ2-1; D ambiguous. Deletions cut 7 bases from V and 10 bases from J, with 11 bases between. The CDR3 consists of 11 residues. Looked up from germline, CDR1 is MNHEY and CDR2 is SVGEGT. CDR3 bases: TGTGCCAGCAAGTACTATGAAGAGCAGTTCTTC. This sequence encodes CASKYYEEQFF.

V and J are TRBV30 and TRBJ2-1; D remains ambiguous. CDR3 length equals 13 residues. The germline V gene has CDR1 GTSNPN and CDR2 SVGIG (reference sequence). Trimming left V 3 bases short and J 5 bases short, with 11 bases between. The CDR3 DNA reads TGTGCCTGGAGAGCTCCACCGAACAATGAGCAGTTCTTC. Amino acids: CAWRAPPNNEQFF.

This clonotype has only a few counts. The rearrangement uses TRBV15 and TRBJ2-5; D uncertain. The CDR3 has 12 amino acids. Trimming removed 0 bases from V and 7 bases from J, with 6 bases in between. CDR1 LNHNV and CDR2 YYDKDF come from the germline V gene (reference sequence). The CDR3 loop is CATSREIGTQYF. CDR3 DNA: TGTGCCACCAGCAGAGAGATAGGGACCCAGTACTTC.

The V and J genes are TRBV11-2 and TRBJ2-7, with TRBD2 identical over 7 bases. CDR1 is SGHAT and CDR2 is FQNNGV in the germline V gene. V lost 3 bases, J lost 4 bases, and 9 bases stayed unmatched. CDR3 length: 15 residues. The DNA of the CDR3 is TGTGCCAGCAGCTTCCCCGGTTTGGGAGGGTACGAGCAGTACTTC. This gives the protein CASSFPGLGGYEQYF.

CDR3 region: CSARDPYRTDTQYF. The DNA of the CDR3 is TGCAGTGCTAGAGATCCATATCGGACGGATACGCAGTATTTT. V gene TRBV20-1 combines with J gene TRBJ2-3; D remains ambiguous. This CDR3 region has 14 residues. Germline V gene lookup returns CDR1 DFQATT and CDR2 SNEGSKA (reference sequence). Trimming left V 0 bases short and J 6 bases short, with 13 bases between.

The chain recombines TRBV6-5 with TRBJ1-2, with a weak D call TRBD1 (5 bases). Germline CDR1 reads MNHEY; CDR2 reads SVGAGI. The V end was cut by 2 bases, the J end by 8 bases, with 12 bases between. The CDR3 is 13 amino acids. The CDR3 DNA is TGTGCCAGCAGTTACGAGCAGGGAAGGGGCTACACCTTC. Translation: CASSYEQGRGYTF.

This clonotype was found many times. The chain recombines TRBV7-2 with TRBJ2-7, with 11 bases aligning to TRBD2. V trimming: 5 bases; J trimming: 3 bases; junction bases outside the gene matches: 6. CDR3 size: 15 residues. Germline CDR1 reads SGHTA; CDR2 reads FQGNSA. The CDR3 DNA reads TGTGCCAGCAGCGCGACTAGCGGGGACTTCTACGAGCAGTACTTC. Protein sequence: CASSATSGDFYEQYF.

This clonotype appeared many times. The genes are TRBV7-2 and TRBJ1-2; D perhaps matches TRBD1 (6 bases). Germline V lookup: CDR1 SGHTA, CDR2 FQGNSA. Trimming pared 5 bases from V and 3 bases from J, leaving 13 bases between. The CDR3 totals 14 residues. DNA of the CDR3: TGTGCCAGCAGCCCGGGACCAGGGGACTATGGCTACACCTTC. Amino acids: CASSPGPGDYGYTF.

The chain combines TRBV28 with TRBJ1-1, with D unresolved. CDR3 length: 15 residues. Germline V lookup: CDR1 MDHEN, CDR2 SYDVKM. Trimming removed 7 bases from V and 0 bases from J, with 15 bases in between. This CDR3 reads CASKMASPMNTEAFF. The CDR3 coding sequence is TGTGCCAGCAAGATGGCCTCTCCAATGAACACTGAAGCTTTCTTT.

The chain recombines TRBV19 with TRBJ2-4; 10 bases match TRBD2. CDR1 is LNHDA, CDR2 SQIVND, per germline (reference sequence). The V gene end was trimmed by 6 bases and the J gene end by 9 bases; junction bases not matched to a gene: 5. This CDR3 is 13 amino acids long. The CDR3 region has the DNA TGTGCCAGTAGAGCTAGCGGGAGTATCATTCAGTACTTC. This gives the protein CASRASGSIIQYF.